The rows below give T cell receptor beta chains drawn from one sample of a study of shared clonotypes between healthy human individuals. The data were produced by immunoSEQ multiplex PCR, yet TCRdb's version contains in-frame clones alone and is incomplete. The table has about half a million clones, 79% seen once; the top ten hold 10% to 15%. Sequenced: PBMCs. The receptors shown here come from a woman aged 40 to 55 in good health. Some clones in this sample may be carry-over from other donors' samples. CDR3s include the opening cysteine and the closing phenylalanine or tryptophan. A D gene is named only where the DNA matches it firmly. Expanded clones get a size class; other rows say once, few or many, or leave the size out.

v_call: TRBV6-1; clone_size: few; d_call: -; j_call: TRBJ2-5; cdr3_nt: TGTGCCAGCAGTGAAGCGAGTAAGGACCATCATCGGACCCAGTACTTC; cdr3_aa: CASSEASKDHHRTQYF
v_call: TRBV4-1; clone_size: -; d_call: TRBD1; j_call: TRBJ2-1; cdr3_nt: TGCGCCAGCAGCCAACATACCGGGACAGGGGTTTTCCCGGTATGGTTCTTC; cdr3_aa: CASSQHTGTGVFPVWFF
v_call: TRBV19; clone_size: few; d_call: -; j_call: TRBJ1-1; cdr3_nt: TGTGCCAGTAGTATGAGAGACAGGCGAAACACTGAAGCTTTCTTT; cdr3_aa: CASSMRDRRNTEAFF
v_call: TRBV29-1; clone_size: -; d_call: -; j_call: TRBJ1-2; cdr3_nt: TGCAGCGTTGACAGGGGCGTCAATGGCTACACCTTC; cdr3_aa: CSVDRGVNGYTF
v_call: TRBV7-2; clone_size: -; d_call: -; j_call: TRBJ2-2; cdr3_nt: TGTGCCAGCAGCTTAAAACACCCCGGGGAGCTGTTTTTT; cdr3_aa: CASSLKHPGELFF
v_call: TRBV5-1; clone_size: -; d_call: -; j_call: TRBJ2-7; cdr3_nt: TGCGCCAGCAGCTTGGCCGGCAGGGGGAGGGGTATGAGCTACGAGCAGTACTTC; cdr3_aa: CASSLAGRGRGMSYEQYF
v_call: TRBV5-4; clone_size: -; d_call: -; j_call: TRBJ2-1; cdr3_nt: TGTGCCAGCAGCTTGGCCACCCTTTACAATGAGCAGTTCTTC; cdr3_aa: CASSLATLYNEQFF
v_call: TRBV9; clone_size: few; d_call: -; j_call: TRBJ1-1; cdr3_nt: TGTGCCAGCAGCGTAGAAAGCCGGGAAGAAGAAGCTTTCTTT; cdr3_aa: CASSVESREEEAFF
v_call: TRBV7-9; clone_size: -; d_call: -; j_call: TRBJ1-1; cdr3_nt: TGTGCCAGCAAATTCCAGGGGAACACTGAAGCTTTCTTT; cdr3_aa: CASKFQGNTEAFF
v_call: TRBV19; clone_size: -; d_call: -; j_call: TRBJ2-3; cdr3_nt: TGTGCCAGTAGTCCAGACCCTAGCACAGATACGCAGTATTTT; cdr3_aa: CASSPDPSTDTQYF
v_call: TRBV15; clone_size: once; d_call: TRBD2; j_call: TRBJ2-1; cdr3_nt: TGTGCCACCAGCAGAGATGGGAGGATAGCGGGGGAGCAGTTCTTC; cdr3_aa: CATSRDGRIAGEQFF
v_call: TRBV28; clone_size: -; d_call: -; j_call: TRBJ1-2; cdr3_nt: TGTGCCAGCAGGACAGTAAACTATGGCTACACCTTC; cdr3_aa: CASRTVNYGYTF
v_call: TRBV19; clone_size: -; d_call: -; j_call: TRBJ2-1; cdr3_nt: TGTGCCAGTAGTATACGCTATTCTCGAGGGACCTACAATGAGCAGTTCTTC; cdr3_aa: CASSIRYSRGTYNEQFF
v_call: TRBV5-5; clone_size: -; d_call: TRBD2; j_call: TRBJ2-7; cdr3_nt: TGTGCCAGCAGCTTCGGGGGGGCCTACGAGCAGTACTTC; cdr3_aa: CASSFGGAYEQYF
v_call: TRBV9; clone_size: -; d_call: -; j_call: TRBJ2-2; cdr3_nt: TGTGCCAGCAGCCCGGGGACATTTAGCACCGGGGAGCTGTTTTTT; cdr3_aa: CASSPGTFSTGELFF
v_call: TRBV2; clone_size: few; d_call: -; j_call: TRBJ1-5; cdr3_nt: TGTGCCAGCAGTGAAGACAGGGGCAATCAGCCCCAGCATTTT; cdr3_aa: CASSEDRGNQPQHF
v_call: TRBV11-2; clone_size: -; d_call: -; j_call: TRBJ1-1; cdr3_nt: TGTGCCAGCAGTCTAACAGGGTGGGGATCCACTGAAGCTTTCTTT; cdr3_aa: CASSLTGWGSTEAFF
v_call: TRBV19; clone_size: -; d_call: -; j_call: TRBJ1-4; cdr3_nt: TGTGCCAGTAGTATCACTCCAACTAATGAAAAACTGTTTTTT; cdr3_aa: CASSITPTNEKLFF
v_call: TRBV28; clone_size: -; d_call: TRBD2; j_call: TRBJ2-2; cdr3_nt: TGTGCCAGCAGTGAGGCTAGCGGGAATCGCCGGGAGCTGTTTTTT; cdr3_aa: CASSEASGNRRELFF
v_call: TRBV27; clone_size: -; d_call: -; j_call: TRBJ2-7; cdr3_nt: TGTGCCAGAAGGACTAAAGCCGGGACAGCCTACGAGCAGTACTTC; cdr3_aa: CARRTKAGTAYEQYF
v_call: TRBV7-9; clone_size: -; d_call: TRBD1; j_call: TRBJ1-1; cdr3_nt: TGTGCCAGCAGCCAAGGGGGCATCACTGAAGCTTTCTTT; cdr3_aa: CASSQGGITEAFF
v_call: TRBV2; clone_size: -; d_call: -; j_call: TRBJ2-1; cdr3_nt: TGTGCCAGCAGGAGGGAGAAATCGAATCGCGATGAGCAGTTCTTC; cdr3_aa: CASRREKSNRDEQFF